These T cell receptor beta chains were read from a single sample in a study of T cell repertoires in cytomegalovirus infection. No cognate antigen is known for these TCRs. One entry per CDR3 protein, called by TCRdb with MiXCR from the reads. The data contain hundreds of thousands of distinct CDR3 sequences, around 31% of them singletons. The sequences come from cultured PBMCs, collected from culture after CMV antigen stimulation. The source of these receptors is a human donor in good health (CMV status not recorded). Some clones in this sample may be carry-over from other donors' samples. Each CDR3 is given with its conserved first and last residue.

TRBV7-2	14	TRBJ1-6	CASSPGGWNSPLHF
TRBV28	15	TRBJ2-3	CASSLQGNSPDTQYF
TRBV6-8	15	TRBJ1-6	CASSPGDRGNSPLHF
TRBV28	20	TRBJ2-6	CASSTPWGQGGLSGANVLTF
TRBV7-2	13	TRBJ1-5	CASRGDSNQPQHF
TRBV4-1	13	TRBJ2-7	CASSQEGSDEQYF
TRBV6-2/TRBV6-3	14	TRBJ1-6	CASRPPPGLLALHF
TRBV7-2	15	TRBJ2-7	CASSLAGQFSYEQYF
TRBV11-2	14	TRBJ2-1	CASRGEKGHNEQFF
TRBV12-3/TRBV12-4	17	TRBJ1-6	CASSFRQGSSYNSPLHF
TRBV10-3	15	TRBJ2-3	CAIRRERESTDTQYF
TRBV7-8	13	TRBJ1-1	CASSVRTGERAFF
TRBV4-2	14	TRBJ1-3	CASSQEPQGSTIYF
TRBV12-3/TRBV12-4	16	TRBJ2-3	CASSSWDTPSGDTQYF
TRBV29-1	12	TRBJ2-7	CSVPRKAPEQYF
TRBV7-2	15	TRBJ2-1	CASSRQGVGYNEQFF
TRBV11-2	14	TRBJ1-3	CASSPRASGNTIYF
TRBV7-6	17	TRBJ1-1	CASSPGPGQGPNTEAFF
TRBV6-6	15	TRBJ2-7	CASSHRAESGQEQYF
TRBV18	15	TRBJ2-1	CASSPASGTHNEQFF
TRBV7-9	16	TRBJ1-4	CASSLTGGSTNEKLFF
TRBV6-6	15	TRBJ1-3	CASIEGQASGNTIYF
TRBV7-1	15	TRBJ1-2	CASSSTGGINYGYTF
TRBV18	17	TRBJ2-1	CASSSLAGPSSYNEQFF
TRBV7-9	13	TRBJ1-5	CASSSSNNQPQHF
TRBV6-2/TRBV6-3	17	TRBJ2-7	CASRGTSEEKSLYEQYF
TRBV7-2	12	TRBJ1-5	CASSLDFQPQHF
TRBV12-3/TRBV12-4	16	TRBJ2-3	CASSPAPGLRTDTQYF
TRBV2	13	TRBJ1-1	CASTSSARTEAFF
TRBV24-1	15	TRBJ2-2	CATSDPLEDTGELFF
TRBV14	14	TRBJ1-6	CASPLQGRNSPLHF
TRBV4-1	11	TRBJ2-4	CASSQQGIQYF
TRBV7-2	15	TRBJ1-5	CASSKTGTPDQPQHF
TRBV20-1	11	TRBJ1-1	CSAPRGTEAFF
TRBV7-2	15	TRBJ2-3	CASSPDSLGTDTQYF
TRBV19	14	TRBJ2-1	CASHVGLGYNEQFF
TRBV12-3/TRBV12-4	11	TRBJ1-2	CASSVSDGYTF
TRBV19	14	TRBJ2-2	CASLDRGLTGELFF
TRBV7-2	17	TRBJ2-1	CASRRSHSELSYNEQFF
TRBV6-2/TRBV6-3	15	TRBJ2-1	CASSYAAMAYNEQFF
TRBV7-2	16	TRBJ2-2	CASSLGASRTTGELFF
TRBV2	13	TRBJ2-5	CASSAGTEETQYF
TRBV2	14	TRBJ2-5	CAGVNGRQQETQYF
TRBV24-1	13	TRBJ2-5	CATSDLTEETQYF
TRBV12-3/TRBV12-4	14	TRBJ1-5	CASSFTGGSQPQHF
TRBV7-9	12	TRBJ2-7	CASSLALSEQYF
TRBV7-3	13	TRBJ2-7	CASSSYGGYEQYF